This T cell receptor beta chain was sequenced for a study of identical twins. Germline V CDR1 and CDR2: SQVTM, ANQGSEA. This CDR3 spans 13 amino acids. V lost 3 bases to trimming and J lost 4 bases, with 11 bases between them. Study-wide points: Out-of-frame alpha sequences common to twins exhibited an excess of low generation probability. Zero-insertion results could be subject to partial confounding by invariant MAIT and iNKT cells. The analysis was cross-sectional rather than longitudinal within donors.

TCRdb ran MiXCR on the 5' RACE reads and lists one entry per CDR3 protein. The table includes approximately 700,000 distinct CDR3 sequences, approximately 6% detected once. There are many counts of this clonotype. Its target is unknown. This receptor was identified in a man in his late teens or twenties in good health. The sequencing input was naive T cells sorted from blood. V and J are TRBV29-1 and TRBJ2-3, with D tentatively TRBD2 (5 bases). CDR3 loop: CSVDGENADTQYF. The CDR3 DNA reads as TGCAGCGTTGATGGGGAGAACGCAGATACGCAGTATTTT.